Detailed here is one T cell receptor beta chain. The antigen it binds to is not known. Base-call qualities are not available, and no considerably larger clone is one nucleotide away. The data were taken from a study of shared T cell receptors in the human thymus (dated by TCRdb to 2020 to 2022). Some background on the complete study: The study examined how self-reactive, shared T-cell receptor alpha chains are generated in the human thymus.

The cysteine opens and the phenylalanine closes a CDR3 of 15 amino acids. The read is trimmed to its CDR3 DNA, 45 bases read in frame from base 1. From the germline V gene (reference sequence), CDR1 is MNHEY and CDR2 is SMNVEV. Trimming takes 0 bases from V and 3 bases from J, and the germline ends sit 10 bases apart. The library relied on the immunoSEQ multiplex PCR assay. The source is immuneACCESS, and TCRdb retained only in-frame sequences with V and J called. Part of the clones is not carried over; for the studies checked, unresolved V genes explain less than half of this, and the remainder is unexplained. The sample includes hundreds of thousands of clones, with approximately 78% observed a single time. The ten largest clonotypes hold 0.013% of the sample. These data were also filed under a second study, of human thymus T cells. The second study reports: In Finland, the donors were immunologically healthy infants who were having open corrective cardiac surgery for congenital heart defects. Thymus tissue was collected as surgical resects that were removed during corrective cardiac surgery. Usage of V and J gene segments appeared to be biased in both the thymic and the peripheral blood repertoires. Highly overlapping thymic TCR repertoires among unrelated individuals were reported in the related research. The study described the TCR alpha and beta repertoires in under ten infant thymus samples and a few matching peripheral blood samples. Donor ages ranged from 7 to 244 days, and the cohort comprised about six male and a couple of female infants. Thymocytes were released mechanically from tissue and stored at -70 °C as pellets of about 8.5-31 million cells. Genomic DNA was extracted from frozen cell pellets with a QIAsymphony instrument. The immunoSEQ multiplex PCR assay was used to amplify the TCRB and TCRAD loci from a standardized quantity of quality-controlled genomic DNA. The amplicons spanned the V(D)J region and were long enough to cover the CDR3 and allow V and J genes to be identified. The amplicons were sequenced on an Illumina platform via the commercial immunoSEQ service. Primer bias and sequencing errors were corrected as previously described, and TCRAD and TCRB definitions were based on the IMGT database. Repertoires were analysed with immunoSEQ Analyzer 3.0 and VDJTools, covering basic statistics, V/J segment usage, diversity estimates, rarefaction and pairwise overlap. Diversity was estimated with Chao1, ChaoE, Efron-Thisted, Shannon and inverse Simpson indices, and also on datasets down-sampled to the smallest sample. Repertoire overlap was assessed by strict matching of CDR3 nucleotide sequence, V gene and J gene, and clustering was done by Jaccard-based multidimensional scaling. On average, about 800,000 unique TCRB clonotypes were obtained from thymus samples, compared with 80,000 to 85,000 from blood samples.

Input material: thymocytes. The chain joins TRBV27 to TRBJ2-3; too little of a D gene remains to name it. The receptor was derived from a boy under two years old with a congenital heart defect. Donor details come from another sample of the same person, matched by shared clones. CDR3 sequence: CASSLSFLETDTQYF. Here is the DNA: TGTGCCAGCAGTTTATCGTTCCTAGAAACAGATACGCAGTATTTT.